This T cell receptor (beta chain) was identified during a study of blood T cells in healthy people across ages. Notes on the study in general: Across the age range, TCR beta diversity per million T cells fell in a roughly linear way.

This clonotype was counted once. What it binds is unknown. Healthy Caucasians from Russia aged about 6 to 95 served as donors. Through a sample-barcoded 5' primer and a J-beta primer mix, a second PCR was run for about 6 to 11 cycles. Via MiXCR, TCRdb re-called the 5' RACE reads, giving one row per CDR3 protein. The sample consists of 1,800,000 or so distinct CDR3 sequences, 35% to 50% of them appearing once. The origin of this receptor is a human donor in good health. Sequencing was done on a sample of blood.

CDR3 residues: CASSAMRTAREQYF. DNA of the CDR3: TGTGCCAGCAGTGCGATGAGGACCGCGAGGGAGCAGTACTTC. The gene calls are TRBV12-3 or TRBV12-4 and TRBJ2-7; D ambiguous. V was clipped by 5 bases and J by 7 bases, with 18 bases between them. The CDR3 contains 14 residues.